The sequence of this TCR beta chain was determined in a study of blood T cell repertoires in COVID-19. Across the whole study: Collection of acute and convalescent COVID-19 samples took place in the United States, Italy and Spain. T cells, B-cell-depleted T cells, or PBMCs supplied cDNA or gDNA.

Germline lookup yields CDR1 MNHEY and CDR2 SVGAGI. Deletions cut 8 bases from V and 2 bases from J, with 10 bases between. This CDR3 contains 13 residues. Original handling: Estimation of nucleated cell counts relied on the amplification of reference gene primers. Generated by immunoSEQ multiplex PCR, the TCRdb table keeps only in-frame clones and is missing some. That table gives V, J and clone size, and the DNA gave D and trimming. The sample includes some 45,000 clones, roughly nine tenths of them seen just once. The sequenced material came from peripheral blood. The receptor's source is a human donor in a cohort sampled during active COVID-19. The V and J genes are TRBV6-5 and TRBJ1-3; D ambiguous. CDR3 DNA: TGTGCCAGCTCGACCGGGGCTGGAAACACCATATATTTT. This codes for CASSTGAGNTIYF.